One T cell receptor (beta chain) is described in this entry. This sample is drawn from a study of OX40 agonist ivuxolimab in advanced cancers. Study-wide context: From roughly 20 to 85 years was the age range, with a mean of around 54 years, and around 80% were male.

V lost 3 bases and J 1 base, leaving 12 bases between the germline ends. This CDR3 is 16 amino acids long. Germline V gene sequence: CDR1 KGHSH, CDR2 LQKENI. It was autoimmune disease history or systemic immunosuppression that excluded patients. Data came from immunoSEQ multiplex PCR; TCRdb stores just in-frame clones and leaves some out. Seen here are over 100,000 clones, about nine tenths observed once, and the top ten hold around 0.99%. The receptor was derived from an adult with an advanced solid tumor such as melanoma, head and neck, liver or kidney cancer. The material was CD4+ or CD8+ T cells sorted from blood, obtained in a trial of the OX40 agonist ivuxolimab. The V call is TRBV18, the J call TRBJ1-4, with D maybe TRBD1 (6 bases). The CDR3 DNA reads TGTGCCAGCTCACCTGAGACAGGTGGAACTAATGAAAAACTGTTTTTT. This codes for CASSPETGGTNEKLFF.